The 5 T cell receptor beta chains given below trace back to one sample, sequenced in a study of cytomegalovirus exposure and HLA in healthy donors. Vbeta (60) and Jbeta (13) primers were used in the PCR. Sequenced by immunoSEQ multiplex PCR; TCRdb stores in-frame clones only, minus some. The table includes 150,000 or so clones, over 70% detected once. Specimen: PBMCs. These TCRs come from a woman in her 40s in good health and CMV-seronegative.

The genes are TRBV11-3 and TRBJ2-5, with TRBD2 matching over 8 bases. The CDR3 runs 14 residues. V shed 5 bases, J shed 5 bases, and the junction held 7 bases outside the gene matches. CDR1 SGHNT and CDR2 YENEEA come from the germline V gene. CDR3 sequence reads: CASSPPGGLETQYF. CDR3 coding DNA: TGTGCCAGCAGCCCCCCGGGGGGGCTGGAGACCCAGTACTTC.

V and J are TRBV27 and TRBJ2-3, with TRBD2 identical over 9 bases. Per the germline V gene, CDR1 is MNHEY and CDR2 is SMNVEV (reference sequence). The CDR3 is 16 amino acids. V trimming: 5 bases; J trimming: 5 bases; junction bases outside the gene matches: 11. CDR3 residues: CASSRPLAGAGDTQYF. As DNA, the CDR3 is TGTGCCAGCAGTCGTCCTTTAGCGGGAGCAGGAGATACGCAGTATTTT.

J is TRBJ2-7 and V is TRBV28; maybe TRBD1 (5 bases). The CDR3 covers 15 residues. CDR1 is MDHEN and CDR2 is SYDVKM in the germline V gene. Trimming took 3 bases from V and 5 from J, leaving 17 bases between them. CDR3 loop: CASSFFKGMLNEQYF. CDR3 nucleotide sequence: TGTGCCAGCAGTTTTTTTAAGGGGATGTTGAACGAGCAGTACTTC.

The V gene is TRBV23-1, the J gene TRBJ1-6; D is perhaps TRBD1 (5 bases). TRBV23-1 qualifies as an ORF whose function is uncertain. This CDR3 is 12 amino acids long. This chain's CDR3 is CVSDRDGSPLHF. The DNA for the CDR3 is TGCGTAAGCGACAGAGACGGTTCACCCCTCCACTTT.

The V call is TRBV2, the J call TRBJ2-3; 15 bases match TRBD2. This CDR3 spans 17 amino acids. Trimming took 6 bases from V and 1 from J; bases not matched to a gene: 5. From germline, CDR1 is SNHLY and CDR2 FYNNEI. This chain's CDR3 is CASRAGLAGGRTDTQYF. In DNA, the CDR3 is TGTGCCAGCAGGGCGGGACTAGCGGGAGGACGCACAGATACGCAGTATTTT.